The entry that follows covers one TCR beta chain sequence. V lost 2 bases to trimming and J lost 3 bases; unmatched junction nucleotides: 4. The CDR3 is 16 residues long. Germline V CDR1 and CDR2: LNHNV, YYDKDF (reference sequence). The sample belongs to a study of blood T cell repertoires in COVID-19. At the level of the study: Samples taken during acute and convalescent COVID-19 were collected in the United States, Italy and Spain.

Per the authors' pipeline: Scientists estimated how many nucleated cells there were by amplifying reference gene primers. The repertoire was sequenced with immunoSEQ multiplex PCR; TCRdb's copy has only in-frame clones and lacks some. V and J calls and clone size follow that table, whereas D and trimming were derived from the DNA. The sample yields 200,000 to 300,000 clones, 87% seen once. The V and J genes are TRBV15 and TRBJ2-5; TRBD2 agrees at 12 bases. The receptor was derived from a man between 60 and 70 years old who had recovered from COVID-19. Material for sequencing was peripheral blood. This CDR3 is CATSRSSGGAKETQYF. The DNA of the CDR3 is TGTGCCACCAGCAGATCTAGCGGGGGGGCCAAAGAGACCCAGTACTTC.